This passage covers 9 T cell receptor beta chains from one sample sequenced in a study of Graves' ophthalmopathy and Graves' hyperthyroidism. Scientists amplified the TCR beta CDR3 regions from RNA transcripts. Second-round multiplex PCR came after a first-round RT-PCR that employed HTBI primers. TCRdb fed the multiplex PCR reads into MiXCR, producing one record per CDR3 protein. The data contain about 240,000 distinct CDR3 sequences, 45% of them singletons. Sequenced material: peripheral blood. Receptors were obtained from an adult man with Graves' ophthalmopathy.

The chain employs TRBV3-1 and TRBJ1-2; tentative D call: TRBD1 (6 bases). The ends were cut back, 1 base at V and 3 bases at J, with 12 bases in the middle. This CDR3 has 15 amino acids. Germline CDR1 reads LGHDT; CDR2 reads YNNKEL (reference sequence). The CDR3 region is CASSQVSGGDYGYTF. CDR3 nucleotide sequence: TGTGCCAGCAGCCAAGTGAGCGGGGGCGACTATGGCTACACCTTC.

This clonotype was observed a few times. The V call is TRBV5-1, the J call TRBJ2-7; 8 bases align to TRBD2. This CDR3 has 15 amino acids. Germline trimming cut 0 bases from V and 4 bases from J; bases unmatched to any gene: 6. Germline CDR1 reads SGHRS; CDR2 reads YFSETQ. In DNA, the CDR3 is TGCGCCAGCAGCTTGGAGAGCGGGAGAGTTTACGAGCAGTACTTC. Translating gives CASSLESGRVYEQYF. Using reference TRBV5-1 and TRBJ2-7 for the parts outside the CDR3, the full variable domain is KAGVTQTPRYLIKTRGQQVTLSCSPISGHRSVSWYQQTPGQGLQFLFEYFSETQRNKGNFPGRFSGRQFSNSRSEMNVSTLELGDSALYLCASSLESGRVYEQYFGPGTRLTVT.

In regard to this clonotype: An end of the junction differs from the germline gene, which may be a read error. The CDR3 loop reads CASSYPYSGTGELFF. For the CDR3, the DNA is TGTGCCAGCAGTTACCCCTATAGCGGGACCGGGGAGCTGTTTTTT. The chain is built from TRBV10-3 and TRBJ2-2; 7 bases fit TRBD2. The germline CDR1 and CDR2 sequences are ENHRY and SYGVKD. This CDR3 comprises 15 residues.

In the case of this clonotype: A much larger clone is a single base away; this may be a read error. The CDR3 spells CSVEDTEYTEAFF. The CDR3 nucleotides are TGCAGCGTTGAAGACACCGAATACACTGAAGCTTTCTTT. The V call is TRBV29-1, the J call TRBJ1-1; D call uncertain. Germline CDR1 SQVTM, CDR2 ANQGSEA. The CDR3 runs 13 residues. The ends were cut back, 0 bases at V and 3 bases at J, with 8 bases in the middle. Looking up the rest from reference TRBV29-1 and TRBJ1-1 gives the full variable domain: SAVISQKPSRDICQRGTSLTIQCQVDSQVTMMFWYRQQPGQSLTLIATANQGSEATYESGFVIDKFPISRPNLTFSTLTVSNMSPEDSSIYLCSVEDTEYTEAFFGQGTRLTVV.

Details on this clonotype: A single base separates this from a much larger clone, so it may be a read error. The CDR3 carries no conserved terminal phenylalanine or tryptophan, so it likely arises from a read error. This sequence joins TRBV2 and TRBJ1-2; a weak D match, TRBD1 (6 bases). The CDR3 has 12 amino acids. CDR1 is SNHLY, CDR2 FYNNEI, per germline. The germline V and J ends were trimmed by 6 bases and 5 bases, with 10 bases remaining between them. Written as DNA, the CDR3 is TGTGCCAGCAGCGTGACAGGTTATGGCTACACCCTC. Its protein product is CASSVTGYGYTL.

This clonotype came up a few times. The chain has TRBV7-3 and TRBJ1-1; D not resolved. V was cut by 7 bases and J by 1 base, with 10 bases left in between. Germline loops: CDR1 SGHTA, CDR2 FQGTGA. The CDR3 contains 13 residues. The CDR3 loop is CASKEDRNTEAFF. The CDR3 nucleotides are TGTGCCAGCAAGGAGGATAGGAACACTGAAGCTTTCTTT.

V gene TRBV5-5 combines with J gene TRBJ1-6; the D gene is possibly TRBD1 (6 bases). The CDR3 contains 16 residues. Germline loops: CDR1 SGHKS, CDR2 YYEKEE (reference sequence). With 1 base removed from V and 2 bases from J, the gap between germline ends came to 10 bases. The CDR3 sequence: CASSLTGRAYNSPLHF. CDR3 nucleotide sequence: TGTGCCAGCAGCTTGACAGGGAGGGCCTATAATTCACCCCTCCACTTT.

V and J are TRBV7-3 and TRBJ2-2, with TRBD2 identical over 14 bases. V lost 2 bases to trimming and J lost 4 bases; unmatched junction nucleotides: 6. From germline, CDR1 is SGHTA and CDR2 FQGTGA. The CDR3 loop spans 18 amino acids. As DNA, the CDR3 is TGTGCCAGCAGCTTAGGCGGACTAGCGGGAGGCGGCACCGGGGAGCTGTTTTTT. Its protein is CASSLGGLAGGGTGELFF.

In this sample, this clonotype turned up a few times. In nucleotides, the CDR3 is TGCGCCAGCAGCCCCGGGACAGGGCCTGATCAGCCCCAGCATTTT. Encoded protein: CASSPGTGPDQPQHF. The chain carries TRBV5-1 and TRBJ1-5, with TRBD1 matching over 9 bases. The ends lost 4 bases at V and 5 bases at J; junction bases unmatched: 7. Germline lookup yields CDR1 SGHRS and CDR2 YFSETQ. The CDR3 contains 15 residues.